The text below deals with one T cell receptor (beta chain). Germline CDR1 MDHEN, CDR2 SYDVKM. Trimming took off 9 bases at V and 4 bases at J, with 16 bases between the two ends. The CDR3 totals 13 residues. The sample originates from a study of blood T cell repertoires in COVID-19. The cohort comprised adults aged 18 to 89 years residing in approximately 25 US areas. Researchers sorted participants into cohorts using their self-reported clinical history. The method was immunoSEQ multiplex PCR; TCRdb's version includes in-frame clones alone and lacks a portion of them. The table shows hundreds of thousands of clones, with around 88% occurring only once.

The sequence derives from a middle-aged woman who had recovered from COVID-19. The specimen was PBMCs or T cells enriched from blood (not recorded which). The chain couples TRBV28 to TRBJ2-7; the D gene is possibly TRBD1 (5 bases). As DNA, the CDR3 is TGTGCCAGTGCCTTGGCAGGGCATTACGAGCAGTACTTC. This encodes CASALAGHYEQYF.